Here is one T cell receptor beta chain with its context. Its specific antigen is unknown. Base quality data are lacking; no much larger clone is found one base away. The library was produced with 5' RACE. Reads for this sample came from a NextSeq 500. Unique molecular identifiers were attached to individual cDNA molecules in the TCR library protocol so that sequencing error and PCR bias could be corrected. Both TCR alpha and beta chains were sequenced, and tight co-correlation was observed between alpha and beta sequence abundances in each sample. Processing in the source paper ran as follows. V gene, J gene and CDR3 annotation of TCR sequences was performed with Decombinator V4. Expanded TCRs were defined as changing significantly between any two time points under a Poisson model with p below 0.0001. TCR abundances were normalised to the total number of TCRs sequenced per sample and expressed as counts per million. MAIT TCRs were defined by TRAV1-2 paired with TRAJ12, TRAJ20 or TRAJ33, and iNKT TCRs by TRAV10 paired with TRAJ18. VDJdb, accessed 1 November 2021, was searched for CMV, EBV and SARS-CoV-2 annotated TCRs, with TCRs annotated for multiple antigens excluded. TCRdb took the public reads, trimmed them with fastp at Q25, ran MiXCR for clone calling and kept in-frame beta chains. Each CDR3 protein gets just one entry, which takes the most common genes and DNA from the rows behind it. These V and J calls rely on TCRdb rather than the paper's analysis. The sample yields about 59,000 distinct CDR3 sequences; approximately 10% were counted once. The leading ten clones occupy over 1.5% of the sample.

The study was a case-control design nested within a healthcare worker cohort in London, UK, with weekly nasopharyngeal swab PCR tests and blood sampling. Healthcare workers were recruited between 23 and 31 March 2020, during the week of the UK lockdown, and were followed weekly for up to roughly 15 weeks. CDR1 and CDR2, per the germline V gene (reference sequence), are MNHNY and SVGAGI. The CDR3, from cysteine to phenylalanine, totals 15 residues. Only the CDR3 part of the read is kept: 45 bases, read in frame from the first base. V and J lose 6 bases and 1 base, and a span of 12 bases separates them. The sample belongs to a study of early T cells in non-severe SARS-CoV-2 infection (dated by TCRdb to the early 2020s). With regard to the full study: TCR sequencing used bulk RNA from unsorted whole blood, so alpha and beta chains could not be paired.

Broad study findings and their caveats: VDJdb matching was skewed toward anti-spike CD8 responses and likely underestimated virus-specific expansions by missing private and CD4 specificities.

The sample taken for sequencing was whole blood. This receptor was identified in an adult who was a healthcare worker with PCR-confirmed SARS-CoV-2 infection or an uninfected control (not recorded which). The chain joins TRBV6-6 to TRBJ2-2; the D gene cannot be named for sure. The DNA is TGTGCCAGCAGAGATCTAGGAGTGAACACCGGGGAGCTGTTTTTT. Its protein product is CASRDLGVNTGELFF.